This T cell receptor (beta chain) was identified during a study of beta chain bispecific antibodies for T cell cancers. T cells were expanded from blood mononuclear cells for about three days with anti-CD3 OKT3 or CD3/CD28 beads. Culture medium contained IL-2 at about 94 IU/ml and IL-7 at roughly 4.9 ng/ml. 5 x 10^4 normal T cells were cocultured with 5 x 10^4 target cells and bispecific antibody. V was clipped by 3 bases and J by 5 bases; unmatched bases: 6. CDR3 length: 15 amino acids. Germline loops: CDR1 SGHNT, CDR2 YYREEE (reference sequence). This clonotype was found many times. No antigen is known for it. Study-wide results and limits: Apart from targeted and closely related genes, other TRBV families appeared unaffected by TRBV-directed bispecific antibodies. The TRBV12-3 share of total TRBV signal fell more than 97% after anti-TRBV12 rather than anti-CD19 exposure. Normal T cells contributed less of the targeted TRBV signal than the leukemia cells did.

Each CDR3 protein gets one entry after TCRdb re-called the 5' RACE reads with MiXCR. In the table there are some 20,000 distinct CDR3 sequences, around 2% of which are singletons. The chain carries TRBV5-4 and TRBJ2-1; the match to TRBD2 covers 9 bases. The TCR originated in a human donor in good health. Some clones in this sample may be carry-over from other donors' samples. The sample in question was healthy donor T cells cultured with leukemia cells, obtained from a culture containing a bispecific antibody targeting TCR Vbeta12. The DNA for the CDR3 is TGTGCCAGCAGCTCCCCCACTAGCGGGCACAATGAGCAGTTCTTC. Protein sequence: CASSSPTSGHNEQFF.